The 29 T cell receptor beta chains reported below all come from one sample, sequenced in a study of T cell changes during pregnancy in multiple sclerosis. This table comes from immunoSEQ multiplex PCR, and its TCRdb copy is limited to in-frame clones, with some not included. The sample holds some 110,000 clones, around 90% seen once. Sequencing was performed on peripheral blood, taken before pregnancy. All receptors derive from a female donor with multiple sclerosis, enrolled in a pregnancy study.

The V and J genes are TRBV27 and TRBJ2-1; 9 nucleotides match TRBD2. The ends lost 2 bases at V and 5 bases at J; junction bases unmatched: 4. The CDR3 loop spans 15 amino acids. CDR1 is MNHEY, CDR2 SMNVEV, per germline (reference sequence). Here the CDR3 reads CASSLRTSANNEQFF. The CDR3, as DNA: TGTGCCAGCAGTTTAAGGACTAGCGCTAACAATGAGCAGTTCTTC.

This chain connects TRBV18 to TRBJ2-7, with 9 positions matching TRBD1. This CDR3 comprises 14 residues. Trimming removed 6 bases from V and 4 bases from J; junction bases left unmatched: 7. Germline V gene data show CDR1 as KGHSH and CDR2 as LQKENI. CDR3 bases: TGTGCCAGCTCTCCGGACAGGGGCGGATACGAGCAGTACTTC. As protein: CASSPDRGGYEQYF.

The genes are TRBV27 and TRBJ1-1; 7 bases are shared with TRBD1. Trimming cost V 2 bases and J 1 base; bases outside gene matches: 7. Germline V gene sequence: CDR1 MNHEY, CDR2 SMNVEV (reference sequence). The CDR3 spans 16 residues. The CDR3 reads CASSLGWQGGNTEAFF. The CDR3 coding sequence is TGTGCCAGCAGTTTAGGTTGGCAGGGGGGGAACACTGAAGCTTTCTTT.

This chain connects TRBV6-5 to TRBJ1-2, with D unresolved. This CDR3 is 13 amino acids long. V gave up 2 bases and J gave up 7 bases, with 11 bases separating them. The germline V gene encodes CDR1 MNHEY and CDR2 SVGAGI. The CDR3 DNA reads TGTGCCAGCAGTTACCGGGGAGGGCGTGGCTACACCTTC. This codes for CASSYRGGRGYTF.

This clone was counted only a few times. The CDR3 DNA sequence: TGTGCCAGTAGTCCCCGGACAGGTCGCACCCTCCACTTT. Protein sequence: CASSPRTGRTLHF. The V and J genes are TRBV19 and TRBJ1-6, with 7 bases matching TRBD1. J gave up 14 bases and V 5 bases, and 9 bases lay outside the gene matches. The germline CDR1 and CDR2 sequences are LNHDA and SQIVND (reference sequence). The CDR3 extends over 13 amino acids.

The J gene is TRBJ2-7, the V gene TRBV9, with TRBD2 as a possible D gene (6 bases). The CDR3 is made up of 14 amino acids. Looked up from germline, CDR1 is SGDLS and CDR2 is YYNGEE. With 2 bases removed from V and 2 bases from J, the gap between germline ends came to 11 bases. The chain's CDR3 is CASSVGGGPYEQYF. DNA for the CDR3: TGTGCCAGCAGCGTCGGGGGAGGCCCCTACGAGCAGTACTTC. The variable domain in full, completed from reference TRBV9 and TRBJ2-7, reads DSGVTQTPKHLITATGQRVTLRCSPRSGDLSVYWYQQSLDQGLQFLIQYYNGEERAKGNILERFSAQQFPDLHSELNLSSLELGDSALYFCASSVGGGPYEQYFGPGTRLTVT.

The V call is TRBV9, the J call TRBJ1-5, with TRBD1 as a possible D gene (5 bases). There are 14 residues in the CDR3. V was pared by 0 bases and J by 7 bases, with 11 bases between. Germline values: CDR1 SGDLS, CDR2 YYNGEE. DNA of the CDR3: TGTGCCAGCAGCGTAGCAGGGACTCAACAGCCCCAGCATTTT. Its protein is CASSVAGTQQPQHF.

This chain connects TRBV6-1 to TRBJ1-1; no clear D. The germline V and J ends were trimmed by 8 bases and 1 base, with 8 bases remaining between them. Germline loops: CDR1 MNHNS, CDR2 SASEGT. The CDR3 spans 12 residues. The CDR3 spells CASETGNTEAFF. The DNA for the CDR3 is TGTGCCAGCGAAACGGGGAACACTGAAGCTTTCTTT.

The V and J genes are TRBV18 and TRBJ1-1; D gene uncertain. Trimming cost V 1 base and J 0 bases, with 15 bases left between them. Germline-derived CDR1 and CDR2 are KGHSH and LQKENI. This CDR3 is built from 17 residues. CDR3 in DNA: TGTGCCAGCTCACCACTCCCAGCGGCGGGGATGAACACTGAAGCTTTCTTT. As protein: CASSPLPAAGMNTEAFF.

The gene calls are TRBV5-4 and TRBJ2-1; 8 nucleotides match TRBD1. This CDR3 comprises 14 residues. Germline trimming cut 2 bases from V and 2 bases from J; bases unmatched to any gene: 0. Germline V gene data show CDR1 as SGHNT and CDR2 as YYREEE (reference sequence). The CDR3 here is CASSFRGPYNEQFF. In nucleotides, the CDR3 is TGTGCCAGCAGCTTCAGGGGGCCCTACAATGAGCAGTTCTTC.

The chain joins TRBV19 to TRBJ1-2; possible D gene TRBD1, 6 bases. V lost 2 bases and J lost 1, with 11 bases in between. This CDR3 is 15 amino acids long. CDR1 and CDR2 (germline): LNHDA, SQIVND (reference sequence). This CDR3 reads CASSITEQGNYGYTF. The CDR3 DNA is TGTGCCAGTAGTATAACTGAACAGGGTAACTATGGCTACACCTTC.

The chain carries TRBV7-9 and TRBJ2-1, with D possibly TRBD2 on 6 matching bases. Germline V lookup: CDR1 SEHNR, CDR2 FQNEAQ (reference sequence). Trimming removed 1 base from V and 7 bases from J, with 11 bases in between. CDR3 size: 14 residues. CDR3 bases: TGTGCCAGCAGCTTAGTGCTTGGGGGGAATGAGCAGTTCTTC. The encoded protein is CASSLVLGGNEQFF.

The chain uses TRBV18 and TRBJ2-5; D is possibly TRBD2 (5 bases). Germline values: CDR1 KGHSH, CDR2 LQKENI. The V end lost 3 bases, the J end lost 1 base, and 15 bases lay between the germline ends. The CDR3 covers 16 residues. This chain's CDR3 is CASSPFPSTTQETQYF. Here the CDR3 DNA reads TGTGCCAGCTCACCCTTCCCTAGCACTACCCAAGAGACCCAGTACTTC.

This clone was counted a single time. The V call is TRBV29-1, the J call TRBJ2-7, with 7 bases that match TRBD1. V was clipped by 5 bases and J by 2 bases; unmatched bases: 3. Germline CDR1 is SQVTM and CDR2 is ANQGSEA. This CDR3 is built from 12 residues. The CDR3 DNA reads as TGCAGCGTTACTACAGGGGCCTACGAGCAGTACTTC. Translated: CSVTTGAYEQYF.

The rearrangement links TRBV30 to TRBJ2-5; tentatively, D is TRBD2 (5 bases). Germline assignment: CDR1 GTSNPN and CDR2 SVGIG (reference sequence). V was pared by 6 bases and J by 5 bases, with 10 bases between. The CDR3 has 11 amino acids. The CDR3 loop is CACKRGETQYF. CDR3 nucleotides: TGTGCCTGTAAGCGAGGGGAGACCCAGTACTTC.

This clone was seen a single time. The genes are TRBV28 and TRBJ1-2; D is unclear. The CDR3 spans 17 residues. CDR1 MDHEN and CDR2 SYDVKM come from the germline V gene. The V gene lost 5 bases and the J gene lost 0 bases, with 19 bases spanning the gap. CDR3 region: CASSTPTGPGANYGYTF. The DNA of the CDR3 is TGTGCCAGCAGTACTCCGACCGGACCGGGAGCTAACTATGGCTACACCTTC.

The rearrangement links TRBV4-1 to TRBJ1-4; D might be TRBD1 (5 bases). Germline CDR1 reads MGHRA; CDR2 reads YSYEKL. The ends were cut back, 3 bases at V and 4 bases at J, with 9 bases in the middle. CDR3 length: 14 residues. The DNA for the CDR3 is TGCGCCAGCAGCCAGACAGAGCTTAATGAAAAACTGTTTTTT. It codes for CASSQTELNEKLFF.

The V gene is TRBV15, the J gene TRBJ2-1; 8 nucleotides agree with TRBD2. The CDR3 is made up of 15 amino acids. J gave up 2 bases and V 5 bases, and 5 bases lay outside the gene matches. CDR1 and CDR2 (germline): LNHNV, YYDKDF (reference sequence). Here the CDR3 DNA reads TGTGCCACCAGCCTGCCGGGACTAGCCTACAATGAGCAGTTCTTC. Encoded protein: CATSLPGLAYNEQFF.

The chain carries TRBV28 and TRBJ2-3; 7 bases align to TRBD1. Looked up from germline, CDR1 is MDHEN and CDR2 is SYDVKM. With 7 bases clipped from V and 1 base from J, the junction kept 8 bases outside the gene matches. This CDR3 spans 15 amino acids. The CDR3 region has the DNA TGTGCCAGCACGGCAGGGGGTGTTCGCACAGATACGCAGTATTTT. Its protein product is CASTAGGVRTDTQYF.

Only one count was recorded for this clone. V gene TRBV4-2 combines with J gene TRBJ2-3, with a weak D call TRBD1 (6 bases). V lost 2 bases to trimming and J lost 3 bases, with 18 bases between them. From germline, CDR1 is LGHNA and CDR2 YNFKEQ. CDR3 length: 17 residues. DNA for the CDR3: TGTGCCAGCAGCCAACAGGCGGGTGGGGGCGGAACAGATACGCAGTATTTT. This encodes CASSQQAGGGGTDTQYF.

This clone came up once. This chain joins TRBV10-3 and TRBJ2-5, with 9 nucleotides matching TRBD1. Judging by the DNA end, TRBJ2-7 fits better; the J call may be wrong. CDR1 ENHRY and CDR2 SYGVKD come from the germline V gene. This CDR3 has 12 residues. The CDR3 sequence is CAITGTGREQYF. DNA of the CDR3: TGTGCCATCACCGGGACAGGGCGCGAGCAGTACTTC.

To note about this clone: Germline is not matched at one junction end, which may reflect a read error. The CDR3 reads CASSFKTGDF. The CDR3 DNA reads TGTGCCAGCAGCTTTAAGACAGGGGATTTT. The V call is TRBV7-9, the J call TRBJ1-3; 8 positions agree with TRBD1. Germline V gene lookup returns CDR1 SEHNR and CDR2 FQNEAQ (reference sequence). The CDR3 runs 10 residues. Looking up the rest from reference TRBV7-9 and TRBJ1-3 gives the full variable domain: DTGVSQNPRHKITKRGQNVTFRCDPISEHNRLYWYRQTLGQGPEFLTYFQNEAQLEKSRLLSDRFSAERPKGSFSTLEIQRTEQGDSAMYLCASSFKTGDFGEGSWLTVV.

V is TRBV9 and J is TRBJ1-2; maybe TRBD1 (5 bases). V was shortened by 0 bases and J by 0 bases, with 9 bases between the two germline ends. The CDR3 runs 15 residues. Germline CDR1 is SGDLS and CDR2 is YYNGEE. The CDR3 DNA reads as TGTGCCAGCAGCGTAGAGGGGTTAGCTAACTATGGCTACACCTTC. Translation: CASSVEGLANYGYTF.

This chain links TRBV7-2 with TRBJ2-6; 7 bases map to TRBD1. Germline lookup yields CDR1 SGHTA and CDR2 FQGNSA. CDR3 length equals 18 residues. J gave up 0 bases and V 4 bases, and 9 bases lay outside the gene matches. This CDR3 is CASSSSGTASSGANVLTF. In nucleotides, the CDR3 is TGTGCCAGCAGCTCCTCCGGGACAGCGAGCTCTGGGGCCAACGTCCTGACTTTC.

This chain connects TRBV5-1 to TRBJ2-7; TRBD2 matches 10 bases. Germline V CDR1 and CDR2: SGHRS, YFSETQ. V was clipped by 3 bases and J by 2 bases; unmatched bases: 5. The CDR3 sequence is 15 residues long. In DNA, the CDR3 is TGCGCCAGCAGCTCAGGACTAGCGGAAACCTACGAGCAGTACTTC. Encoded protein: CASSSGLAETYEQYF.

The chain couples TRBV15 to TRBJ2-2; a possible D gene is TRBD2 (5 bases). Germline V gives CDR1 LNHNV, CDR2 YYDKDF (reference sequence). Trimming left V 1 base short and J 1 base short, with 10 bases between. The CDR3 spans 16 residues. CDR3 sequence (DNA): TGTGCCACCAGCAGAGCATGGGCGGGGAACACCGGGGAGCTGTTTTTT. It encodes CATSRAWAGNTGELFF.

The rearrangement links TRBV18 to TRBJ2-5, with D perhaps matching TRBD2 (6 bases). The germline V gene encodes CDR1 KGHSH and CDR2 LQKENI. V was shortened by 2 bases and J by 5 bases, with 9 bases between the two germline ends. CDR3 size: 13 residues. In DNA form, the CDR3 reads TGTGCCAGCTCACCAAAGGGAGGCGAGACCCAGTACTTC. Amino acid sequence: CASSPKGGETQYF.

The table lists this clone with a few counts. The V gene is TRBV6-1, the J gene TRBJ2-7; 8 bases fit TRBD2. After removal of 4 bases from V and 5 bases from J, the junction contained 7 bases not matched to a gene. Germline lookup yields CDR1 MNHNS and CDR2 SASEGT. The CDR3 consists of 14 residues. CDR3 nucleotide sequence: TGTGCCAGCAGTGGGGGGACTAGTAGCCACGAGCAGTACTTC. This encodes CASSGGTSSHEQYF.

The V call is TRBV6-1, the J call TRBJ2-7, with 9 bases matching TRBD1. Looked up from germline, CDR1 is MNHNS and CDR2 is SASEGT. The V segment lost 4 bases and the J segment 2 bases; nucleotides outside the gene matches: 3. There are 14 residues in the CDR3. The DNA of the CDR3 is TGTGCCAGCAGTGTAAACAGGGGGCCCTACGAGCAGTACTTC. Protein sequence: CASSVNRGPYEQYF.